The 15 T cell receptor beta chains given below trace back to one sample, sequenced in a study of T cells in Graves' hyperthyroidism and ophthalmopathy. RNA transcripts yielded amplified TCR beta CDR3 regions. HTBI primers were used for first-round RT-PCR of the TCR CDR3. In TCRdb, the multiplex PCR reads were re-called with MiXCR into one record per CDR3 protein. The sample lists about 320,000 distinct CDR3 sequences, 16% occurring once. The sequenced sample consisted of blood. The origin of the receptors is a man aged 25 to 40 with Graves' hyperthyroidism.

This clonotype was counted ten times or more. V and J are TRBV7-2 and TRBJ1-1; 7 bases are shared with TRBD1. Germline V gene data show CDR1 as SGHTA and CDR2 as FQGNSA. Trimming removed 7 bases from V and 5 bases from J; junction bases left unmatched: 7. This CDR3 region has 13 residues. CDR3 sequence reads: CASNIKTGTEAFF. DNA of the CDR3: TGTGCCAGCAACATCAAGACAGGGACTGAAGCTTTCTTT.

The chain combines TRBV11-3 with TRBJ1-1, with D possibly being TRBD1 (6 bases). Trimming removed 5 bases at V and 8 bases at J, with 9 bases between. The germline CDR1 and CDR2 sequences are SGHNT and YENEEA. The CDR3 extends over 11 amino acids. Written as DNA, the CDR3 is TGTGCCAGCAGCAGGGGGAGGGAAGCTTTCTTT. It translates to CASSRGREAFF.

This clonotype was seen more than once but under ten times. The rearrangement joins TRBV20-1 to TRBJ2-3, with D perhaps matching TRBD2 (6 bases). Between the trimmed V and J ends, which lost 4 bases and 6 bases, there was a span of 14 bases. The CDR3 has 13 amino acids. Per the germline V gene, CDR1 is DFQATT and CDR2 is SNEGSKA (reference sequence). CDR3 loop: CSAIYSRGDTQYF. CDR3 sequence (DNA): TGCAGTGCTATTTATAGTCGGGGGGATACGCAGTATTTT.

In its sample, this clonotype was seen many times. The chain employs TRBV2 and TRBJ2-3, with 12 bases aligning to TRBD2. The junction had 3 bases not matched to a gene; V was cut back by 4 bases and J by 4 bases. The V gene's germline CDR1 is SNHLY and CDR2 FYNNEI. The CDR3 runs to 15 residues. CDR3 in amino acids: CASSVRLAGADTQYF. Written as DNA, the CDR3 is TGTGCCAGCAGTGTACGACTAGCGGGAGCAGATACGCAGTATTTT.

The rearrangement uses TRBV12-3 or TRBV12-4 and TRBJ2-7; 14 bases are shared with TRBD2. V lost 6 bases to trimming and J lost 7 bases; unmatched junction nucleotides: 8. The CDR3 is 15 residues long. The CDR3, as DNA: TGTGCCAGCAGGCAAGGACTAGCGGGAGGCGGGGAGCAGTACTTC. This encodes CASRQGLAGGGEQYF.

This clonotype was counted a few times. V usage is TRBV4-1 and J usage is TRBJ2-7; 7 bases line up with TRBD2. Per germline, CDR1 MGHRA and CDR2 YSYEKL. J was trimmed by 3 bases and V by 3 bases; bases with no gene match: 8. The CDR3 is 15 residues long. In DNA, the CDR3 is TGCGCCAGCAGCCAGGGGGGGGGACTGAACTACGAGCAGTACTTC. Protein product: CASSQGGGLNYEQYF.

This clonotype was detected many times. The chain employs TRBV30 and TRBJ2-5; D is tentatively TRBD1 or TRBD2 (6 bases each). The CDR3 is made up of 13 amino acids. Germline lookup yields CDR1 GTSNPN and CDR2 SVGIG (reference sequence). Trimming removed 4 bases from V and 4 bases from J, with 13 bases in between. CDR3 amino acids: CAWIEGGRETQYF. CDR3 DNA sequence: TGTGCCTGGATTGAAGGGGGGCGAGAGACCCAGTACTTC.

This clonotype was detected ten times or more. V usage is TRBV30 and J usage is TRBJ1-1; D is unclear. Germline CDR1 reads GTSNPN; CDR2 reads SVGIG (reference sequence). This CDR3 is 13 amino acids long. The V gene lost 6 bases and the J gene lost 4 bases, with 15 bases spanning the gap. The CDR3 nucleotides are TGTGCCTGCCCCCGGCCCCCTGGCACTGAAGCTTTCTTT. Translating it yields CACPRPPGTEAFF.

This clonotype has more than one count but fewer than ten. The rearrangement uses TRBV24-1 and TRBJ1-5, with 8 bases fitting TRBD1. The CDR3 spans 17 residues. The germline CDR1 and CDR2 sequences are KGHDR and SFDVKD. The J segment lost 1 base and the V segment lost 3 bases, leaving 7 bases of the junction unmatched. The CDR3 spells CATSDTRRGHSNQPQHF. For the CDR3, the DNA is TGTGCCACCAGTGATACTCGCAGGGGGCACAGCAATCAGCCCCAGCATTTT.

The chain links TRBV9 to TRBJ2-3; D call uncertain. This CDR3 contains 12 residues. Germline V gene sequence: CDR1 SGDLS, CDR2 YYNGEE. The V end lost 3 bases, the J end lost 2 bases, and 4 bases lay between the germline ends. The DNA of the CDR3 is TGTGCCAGCAGCGCGCTCACAGATACGCAGTATTTT. As protein: CASSALTDTQYF.

This clonotype was seen repeatedly, ten times or more. The rearrangement links TRBV20-1 to TRBJ1-1; no reliable D call. V gave up 0 bases and J gave up 1 base, with 15 bases separating them. This CDR3 has 16 residues. From germline, CDR1 is DFQATT and CDR2 SNEGSKA (reference sequence). CDR3 loop: CSARDRHETENTEAFF. CDR3 sequence (DNA): TGCAGTGCTAGAGATCGCCACGAGACGGAGAACACTGAAGCTTTCTTT.

This clonotype showed up many times. This rearrangement joins TRBV7-9 to TRBJ1-1; no clear D. Between the trimmed V and J ends, which lost 5 bases and 4 bases, there was a span of 14 bases. The germline gives CDR1 SEHNR, CDR2 FQNEAQ (reference sequence). This CDR3 is 14 amino acids long. CDR3 bases: TGTGCCAGCAGCCTTGGCGGCGGGAGCACTGAAGCTTTCTTT. It encodes CASSLGGGSTEAFF.

The sample holds a few counts of this clonotype. Mismatch with germline at one junction end may stem from a read error. The V gene is TRBV11-3, the J gene TRBJ2-1; perhaps D is TRBD1 or TRBD2 (5 bases each). CDR3 size: 16 residues. Germline CDR1 SGHNT, CDR2 YENEEA. CDR3 sequence (DNA): TGTGCCACCAGTGTAGCGAGGCCAAGGGGCTACAATGGGCAGTTCTTC. As protein: CATSVARPRGYNGQFF.

This clonotype has a handful of counts. The chain recombines TRBV5-1 with TRBJ2-3, with no clear D. Germline loops: CDR1 SGHRS, CDR2 YFSETQ. The CDR3 length is 15 residues. Trimming cost V 0 bases and J 0 bases, with 8 bases left between them. The DNA of the CDR3 is TGCGCCAGCAGCTTGGAGTCTTTGAGCACAGATACGCAGTATTTT. Translating it yields CASSLESLSTDTQYF.

This clonotype was seen many times. The genes are TRBV2 and TRBJ2-1, with 10 bases lining up with TRBD2. The trim removed 6 bases at V and 8 bases at J, leaving 4 bases unmatched. The CDR3 runs to 13 residues. The germline V gene has CDR1 SNHLY and CDR2 FYNNEI. CDR3 sequence reads: CASRAGGRDEQFF. For the CDR3, the DNA is TGTGCCAGCAGAGCGGGAGGGCGGGATGAGCAGTTCTTC.